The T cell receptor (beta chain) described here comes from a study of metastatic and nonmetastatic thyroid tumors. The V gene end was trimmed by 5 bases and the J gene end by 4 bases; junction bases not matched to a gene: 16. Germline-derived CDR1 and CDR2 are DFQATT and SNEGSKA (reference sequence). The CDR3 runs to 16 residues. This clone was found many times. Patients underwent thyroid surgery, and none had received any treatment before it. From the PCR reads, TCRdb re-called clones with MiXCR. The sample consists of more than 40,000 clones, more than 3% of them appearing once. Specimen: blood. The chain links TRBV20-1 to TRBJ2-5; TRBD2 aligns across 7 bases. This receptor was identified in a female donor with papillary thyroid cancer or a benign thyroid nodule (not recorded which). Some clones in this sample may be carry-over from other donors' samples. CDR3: CSAYSRLTGLGETQYF. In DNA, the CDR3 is TGCAGTGCTTACTCTAGACTGACCGGACTAGGAGAGACCCAGTACTTC.